This T cell receptor beta chain originates from a study of identical twins. Overall study findings and caveats: Twins' excess sharing was less marked for out-of-frame beta sequences. In cord blood, abundant beta clonotypes had fewer insertions; memory showed no trend. Rather than following the same donors, the conclusions depended on cross-sectional statistical analysis.

A universal primer binding site was introduced by template switching. The final cDNA contained unique molecular identifiers. TCRdb reanalysed the 5' RACE reads using MiXCR and keeps one entry per CDR3 protein. The sample shows roughly 1.6 million distinct CDR3 sequences, under 35% of them seen only once. The V gene lost 5 bases and the J gene lost 2 bases, with 4 bases spanning the gap. CDR1 is SQVTM, CDR2 ANQGSEA, per germline. The CDR3 sequence is 11 residues long. The sample holds a few counts of this clonotype. Its antigen remains unidentified. Sequencing was performed on cord blood. The receptor's source is a newborn girl in good health. The chain links TRBV29-1 to TRBJ2-1; D gene unclear. The CDR3: CSVHTYNEQFF. As DNA, the CDR3 is TGCAGCGTTCACACCTACAATGAGCAGTTCTTC.